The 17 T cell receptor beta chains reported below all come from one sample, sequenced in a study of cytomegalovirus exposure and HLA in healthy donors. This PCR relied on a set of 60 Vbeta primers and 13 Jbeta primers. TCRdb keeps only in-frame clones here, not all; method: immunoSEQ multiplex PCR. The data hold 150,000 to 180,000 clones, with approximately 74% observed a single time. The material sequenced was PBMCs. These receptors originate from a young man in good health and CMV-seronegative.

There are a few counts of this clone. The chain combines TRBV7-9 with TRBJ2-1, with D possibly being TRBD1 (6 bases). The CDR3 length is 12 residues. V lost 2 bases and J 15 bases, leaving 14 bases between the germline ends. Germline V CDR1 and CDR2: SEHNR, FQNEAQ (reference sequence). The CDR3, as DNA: TGTGCCAGCAGCTTATTACAGGGAAGCCCGTTCTTC. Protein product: CASSLLQGSPFF.

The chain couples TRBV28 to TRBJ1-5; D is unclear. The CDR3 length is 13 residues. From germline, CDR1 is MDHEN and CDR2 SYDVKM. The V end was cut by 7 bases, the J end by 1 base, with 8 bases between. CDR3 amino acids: CASNGVSNQPQHF. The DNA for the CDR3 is TGTGCCAGCAATGGAGTAAGCAATCAGCCCCAGCATTTT.

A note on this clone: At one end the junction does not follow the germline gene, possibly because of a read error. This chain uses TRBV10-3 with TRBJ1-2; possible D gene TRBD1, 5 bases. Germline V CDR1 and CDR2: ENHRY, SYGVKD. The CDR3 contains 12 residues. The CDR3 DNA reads TGTGCCGTCTCCACGGATCAGGGCGGCTACCCCTTC. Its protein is CAVSTDQGGYPF.

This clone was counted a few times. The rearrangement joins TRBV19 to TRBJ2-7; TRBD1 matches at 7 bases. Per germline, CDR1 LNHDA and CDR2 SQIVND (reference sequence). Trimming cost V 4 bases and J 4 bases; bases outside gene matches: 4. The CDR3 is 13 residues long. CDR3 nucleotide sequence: TGTGCCAGTAGTAATGGACAGGTTTACGAGCAGTACTTC. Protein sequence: CASSNGQVYEQYF.

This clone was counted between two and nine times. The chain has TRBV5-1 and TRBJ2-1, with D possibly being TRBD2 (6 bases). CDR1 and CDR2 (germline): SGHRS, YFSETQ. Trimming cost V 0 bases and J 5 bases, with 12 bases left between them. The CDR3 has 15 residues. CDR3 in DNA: TGCGCCAGCAGCTTGGCCCGCGGGGCAAACAATGAGCAGTTCTTC. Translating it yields CASSLARGANNEQFF.

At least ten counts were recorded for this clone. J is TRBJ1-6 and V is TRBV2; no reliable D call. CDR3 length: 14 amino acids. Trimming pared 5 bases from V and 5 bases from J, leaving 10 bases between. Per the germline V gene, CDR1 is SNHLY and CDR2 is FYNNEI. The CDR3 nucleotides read TGTGCCAGCAGTAACGGGGTTAATAATTCACCCCTCCACTTT. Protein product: CASSNGVNNSPLHF.

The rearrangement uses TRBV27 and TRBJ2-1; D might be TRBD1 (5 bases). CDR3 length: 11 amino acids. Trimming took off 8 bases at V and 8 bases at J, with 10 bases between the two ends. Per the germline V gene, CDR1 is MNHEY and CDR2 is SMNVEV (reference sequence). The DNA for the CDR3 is TGTGCCAGCCAGGGCGGATATGAGCAGTTCTTC. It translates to CASQGGYEQFF.

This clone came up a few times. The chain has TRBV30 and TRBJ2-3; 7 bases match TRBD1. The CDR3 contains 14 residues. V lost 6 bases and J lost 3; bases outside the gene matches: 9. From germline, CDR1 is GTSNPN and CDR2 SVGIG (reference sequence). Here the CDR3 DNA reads TGTGCCTGCTTGCGGACAGGTGGTACAGATACGCAGTATTTT. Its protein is CACLRTGGTDTQYF.

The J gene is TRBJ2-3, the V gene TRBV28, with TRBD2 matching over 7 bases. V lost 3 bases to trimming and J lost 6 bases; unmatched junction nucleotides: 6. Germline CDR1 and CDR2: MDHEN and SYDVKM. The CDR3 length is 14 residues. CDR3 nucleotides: TGTGCCAGCAGTTTGTGGGGGGGAATGGATACGCAGTATTTT. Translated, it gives CASSLWGGMDTQYF.

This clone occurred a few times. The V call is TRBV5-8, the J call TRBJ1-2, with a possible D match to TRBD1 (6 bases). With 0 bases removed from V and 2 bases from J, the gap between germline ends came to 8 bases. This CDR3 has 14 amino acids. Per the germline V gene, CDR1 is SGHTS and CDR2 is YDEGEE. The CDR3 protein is CASSLAGDNYGYTF. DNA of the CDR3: TGTGCCAGCAGCTTGGCAGGGGACAACTATGGCTACACCTTC. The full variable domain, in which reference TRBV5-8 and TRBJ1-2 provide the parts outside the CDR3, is EAGVTQSPTHLIKTRGQQATLRCSPISGHTSVYWYQQALGLGLQFLLWYDEGEERNRGNFPPRFSGRQFPNYSSELNVNALELEDSALYLCASSLAGDNYGYTFGSGTRLTVV.

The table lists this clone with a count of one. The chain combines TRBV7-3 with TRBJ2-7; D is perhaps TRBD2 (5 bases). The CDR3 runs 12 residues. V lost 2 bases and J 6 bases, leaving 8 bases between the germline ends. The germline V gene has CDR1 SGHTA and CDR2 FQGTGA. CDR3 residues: CASSLWEREQYF. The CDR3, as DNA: TGTGCCAGCAGCTTATGGGAGCGCGAGCAGTACTTC. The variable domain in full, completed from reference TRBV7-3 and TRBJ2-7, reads GAGVSQTPSNKVTEKGKYVELRCDPISGHTALYWYRQSLGQGPEFLIYFQGTGAADDSGLPNDRFFAVRPEGSVSTLKIQRTERGDSAVYLCASSLWEREQYFGPGTRLTVT.

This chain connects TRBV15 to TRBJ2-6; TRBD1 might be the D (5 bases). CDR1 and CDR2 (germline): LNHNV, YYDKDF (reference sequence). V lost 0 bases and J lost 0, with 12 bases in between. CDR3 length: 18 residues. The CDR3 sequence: CATSRDDSSPSGANVLTF. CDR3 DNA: TGTGCCACCAGCAGAGATGACAGTTCCCCCTCTGGGGCCAACGTCCTGACTTTC.

CDR3 residues: CASSPGVGETQYF. Here the CDR3 DNA reads TGTGCCAGCAGCCCGGGGGTGGGGGAGACCCAGTACTTC. V usage is TRBV5-6 and J usage is TRBJ2-5, with a tentative D call TRBD2 (6 bases). Trimming left V 4 bases short and J 5 bases short, with 12 bases between. CDR1 is SGHDT and CDR2 is YYEEEE in the germline V gene. The CDR3 spans 13 residues.

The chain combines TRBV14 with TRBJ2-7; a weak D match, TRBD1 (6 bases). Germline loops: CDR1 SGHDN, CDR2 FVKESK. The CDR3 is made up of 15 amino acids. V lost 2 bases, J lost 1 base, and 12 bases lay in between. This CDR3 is CASSQQGSNSYEQYF. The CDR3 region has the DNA TGTGCCAGCAGCCAACAGGGGAGTAATTCCTACGAGCAGTACTTC.

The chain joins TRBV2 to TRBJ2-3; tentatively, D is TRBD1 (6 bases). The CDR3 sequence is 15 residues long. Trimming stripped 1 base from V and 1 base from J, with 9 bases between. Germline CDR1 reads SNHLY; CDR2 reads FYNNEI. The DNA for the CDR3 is TGTGCCAGCAGTGAAGTTAACAGGGGCACAGATACGCAGTATTTT. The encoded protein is CASSEVNRGTDTQYF.

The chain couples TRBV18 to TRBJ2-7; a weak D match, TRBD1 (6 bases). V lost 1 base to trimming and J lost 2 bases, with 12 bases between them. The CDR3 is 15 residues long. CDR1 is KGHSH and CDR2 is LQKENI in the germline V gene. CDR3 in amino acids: CASSPRGQPTYEQYF. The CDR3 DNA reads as TGTGCCAGCTCACCACGAGGACAGCCAACCTACGAGCAGTACTTC.

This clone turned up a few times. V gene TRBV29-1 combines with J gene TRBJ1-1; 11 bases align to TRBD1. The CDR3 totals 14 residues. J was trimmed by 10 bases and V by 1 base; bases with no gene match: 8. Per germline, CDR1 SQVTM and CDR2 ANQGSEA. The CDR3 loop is CSVEGRGTGGRAFF. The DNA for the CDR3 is TGCAGCGTTGAAGGCAGGGGGACAGGGGGGAGAGCTTTCTTT.